This T cell receptor beta chain was recovered during a study of blood T cell repertoires in COVID-19. Study-wide context: PBMCs, B-cell-depleted T cells, or T cells provided the cDNA or gDNA that made up the material.

V lost 4 bases and J lost 4, with 14 bases in between. CDR1 is SGDLS and CDR2 is YYNGEE in the germline V gene. The CDR3 is 14 amino acids. Assay used: immunoSEQ multiplex PCR; TCRdb lists only in-frame clones, some missing. The table has approximately 300,000 clones, about 90% seen once. Sequences were obtained from PBMCs or T cells enriched from blood (not recorded which). The rearrangement links TRBV9 to TRBJ2-5, with a tentative D call TRBD1 (6 bases). The source of this sequence is a woman aged 30 to 39 who had recovered from COVID-19. Here the CDR3 DNA reads TGTGCCAGCAGCCCCCAGGGGTGGCGAGAGACCCAGTACTTC. Translated: CASSPQGWRETQYF. The whole variable domain, filled in from reference TRBV9 and TRBJ2-5, reads DSGVTQTPKHLITATGQRVTLRCSPRSGDLSVYWYQQSLDQGLQFLIQYYNGEERAKGNILERFSAQQFPDLHSELNLSSLELGDSALYFCASSPQGWRETQYFGPGTRLLVL.